The T cell receptor (beta chain) under discussion was sequenced for a study of T cells in narcolepsy. Repertoires were generated with immunoSEQ multiplex PCR, while TCRdb's copy carries only in-frame clones and drops some. The sample carries more than 20,000 clones, 92% recorded once. On this clone: The antigen remains unidentified.

Study observations and caveats: Comparing one patient's CSF and blood CD4+ clonotypes highlighted HCRT- and TRIB2-specific autoreactive clonotypes.

This sequence originates from a human donor with narcolepsy. The sample was CD45RA- memory CD4+ T cells from PBMCs.

The CDR3, as DNA: TGCGCCAGCAGCCCTCTAGCGGGGTGGGACGAGCAGTACTTC. Translated: CASSPLAGWDEQYF. The chain recombines TRBV4-1 with TRBJ2-7; 9 nucleotides match TRBD2. CDR1 is MGHRA and CDR2 is YSYEKL in the germline V gene. The V and J ends lost 4 bases and 5 bases, in that order; junction bases with no gene match: 6. The CDR3 runs to 14 residues.